Included here is one T cell receptor (beta chain) sequence, with context. This sample is part of a study of shared clonotypes between healthy human individuals. Every subset had its genomic DNA shared out evenly among several immunoSEQ plates. TCRdb's table, derived via immunoSEQ multiplex PCR, lists solely in-frame clones and lacks some. The sample contains 400,000 to 600,000 clones, more than 75% of which appear only once. Germline V gene sequence: CDR1 MNHEY, CDR2 SMNVEV (reference sequence). Trimming removed 4 bases from V and 3 bases from J, with 16 bases in between. The CDR3 is 15 residues long. The healthy adult donors were HIV-negative and reported no recent acute infections or vaccinations.

The J gene is TRBJ2-7, the V gene TRBV27; D not resolved. The receptor was isolated from a woman aged 40 to 50 in good health. Some clones in this sample may be carry-over from other donors' samples. Sequences were obtained from PBMCs. The CDR3 DNA sequence: TGTGCCAGCAGTTCCCCCGGACGAACACTCTACGAGCAGTACTTC. Encoded protein: CASSSPGRTLYEQYF.